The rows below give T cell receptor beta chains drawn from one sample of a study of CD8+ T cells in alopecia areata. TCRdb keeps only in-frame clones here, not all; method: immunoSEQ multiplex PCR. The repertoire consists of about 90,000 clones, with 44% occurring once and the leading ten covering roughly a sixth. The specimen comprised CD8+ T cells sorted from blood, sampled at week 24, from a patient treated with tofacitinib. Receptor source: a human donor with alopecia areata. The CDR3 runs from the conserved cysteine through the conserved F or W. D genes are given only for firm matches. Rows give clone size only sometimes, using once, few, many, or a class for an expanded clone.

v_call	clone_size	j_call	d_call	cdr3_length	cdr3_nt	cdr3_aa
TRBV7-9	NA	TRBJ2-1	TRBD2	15	TGTGCCAGCAGCCCCACCGCCCTAGCGGCGAATGAGCAGTTCTTC	CASSPTALAANEQFF
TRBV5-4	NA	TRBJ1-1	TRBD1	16	TGTGCCAGCAGCATCCCGGGACAGGGGGCAGAAACTGAAGCTTTCTTT	CASSIPGQGAETEAFF
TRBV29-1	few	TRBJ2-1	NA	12	TGCAGCGTCTCTGGGCCTATTAATGAGCAGTTCTTC	CSVSGPINEQFF
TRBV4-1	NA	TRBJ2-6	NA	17	TGCGCCAGCAGCCCCCCGGGGTACAGCTCTGGGGCCAACGTCCTGACTTTC	CASSPPGYSSGANVLTF
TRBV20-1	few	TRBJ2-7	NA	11	TGCAGTGCCGACCGCGACAGCGAGCAGTACTTC	CSADRDSEQYF
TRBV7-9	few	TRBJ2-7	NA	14	TGTGCCAGCAGCTTAGTTGGGGGGACCTACGAGCAGTACTTC	CASSLVGGTYEQYF
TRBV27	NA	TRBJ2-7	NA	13	TGTGCCAGCAGCCACGGGACGGACTACGAGCAGTACTTC	CASSHGTDYEQYF
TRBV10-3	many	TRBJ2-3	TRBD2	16	TGTGCCATAGTATCGGGGGCGGGAGGGCCTGGTGATACGCAGTATTTT	CAIVSGAGGPGDTQYF
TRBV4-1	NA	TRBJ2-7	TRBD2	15	TGCGCCAGCAGCCTCACACTAGCGGGAGATTACGAGCAGTACTTC	CASSLTLAGDYEQYF
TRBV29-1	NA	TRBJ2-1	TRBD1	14	TGCAGCGGCCAACAGGGGGCAGGCGGTCGAGAGCAGTTCTTC	CSGQQGAGGREQFF
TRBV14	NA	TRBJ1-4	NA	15	TGTGCCAGCAGCCCAACGGCACAGGGCGGTGAAAAACTGTTTTTT	CASSPTAQGGEKLFF
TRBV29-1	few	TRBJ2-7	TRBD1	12	TGCAGCGTATACGACAGGGACCACGAGCAGTACTTC	CSVYDRDHEQYF
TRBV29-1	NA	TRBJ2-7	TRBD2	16	TGCAGCGTGCTGGGACTAGCGGGAAGAAGCTCCTACGAGCAGTACTTC	CSVLGLAGRSSYEQYF
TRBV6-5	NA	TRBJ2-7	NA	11	TGTGCCAGCAGTCACTCCTACGAGCAGTACTTC	CASSHSYEQYF
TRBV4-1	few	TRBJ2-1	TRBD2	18	TGCGCCAGCAGGGGACTAGCGGGAGAGGGTACCTCCTACAATGAGCAGTTCTTC	CASRGLAGEGTSYNEQFF
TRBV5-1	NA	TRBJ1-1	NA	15	TGCGCCAGCAGCTTGGCCGGAACCTTGTACACTGAAGCTTTCTTT	CASSLAGTLYTEAFF
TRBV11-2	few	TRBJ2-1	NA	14	TGTGCCAGCCCCCGAGGGGGTTTCGGGGATGAGCAGTTCTTC	CASPRGGFGDEQFF
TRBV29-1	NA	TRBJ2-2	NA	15	TGCAGCGTTGAAGAAGTGGGGCGTCGCACCGGGGAGCTGTTTTTT	CSVEEVGRRTGELFF
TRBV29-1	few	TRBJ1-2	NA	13	TGCAGCGCCCCGGTCCCGGACGACTATGGCTACACCTTC	CSAPVPDDYGYTF
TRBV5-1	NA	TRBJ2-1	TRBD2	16	TGCGCCAGCAGCTTGGTTCCTAGCGGGACAGACAATGAGCAGTTCTTC	CASSLVPSGTDNEQFF
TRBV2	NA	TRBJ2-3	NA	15	TGTGCCAGCAGCGTCGCAGACAGTGGCACAGATACGCAGTATTTT	CASSVADSGTDTQYF
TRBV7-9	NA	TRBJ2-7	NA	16	TGTGCCAGCAGCCAACAATCCGGGACGTTTAGCTACGAGCAGTACTTC	CASSQQSGTFSYEQYF
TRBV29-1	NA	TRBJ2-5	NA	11	TGCAGCGTTGAAAAGGGAGAGACCCAGTACTTC	CSVEKGETQYF
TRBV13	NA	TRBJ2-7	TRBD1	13	TGTGCCAGCAGCCCGGGACAGCCAGGGGAGCAGTACTTC	CASSPGQPGEQYF
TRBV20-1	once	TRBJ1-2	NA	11	TGCAGTGCTAGGTCCCCCCCAAGCTACACCTTC	CSARSPPSYTF
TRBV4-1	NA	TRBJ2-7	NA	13	TGCGCCAGCAGCCGCGCCGTCTCCTACGAGCAGTACTTC	CASSRAVSYEQYF
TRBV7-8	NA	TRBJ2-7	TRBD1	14	TGTGCCAGCAGCTTAAGGGGGCTATCCTACGAGCAGTACTTC	CASSLRGLSYEQYF
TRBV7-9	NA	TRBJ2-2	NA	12	TGTGCCAGCAGCGGTGGAACCGGGGAGCTGTTTTTT	CASSGGTGELFF
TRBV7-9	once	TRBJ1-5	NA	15	TGTGCCAGCAGCTTTACGGGGGATAGCAATCAGCCCCAGCATTTT	CASSFTGDSNQPQHF
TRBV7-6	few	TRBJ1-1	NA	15	TGTGCCAGCAGCATAGCGGCGTTCGGGGGGACTGAAGCTTTCTTT	CASSIAAFGGTEAFF
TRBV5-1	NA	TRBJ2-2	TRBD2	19	TGCGCCAGCAGCTTGGCCCTACCCGTGCGGGAGGAGAACACCGGGGAGCTGTTTTTT	CASSLALPVREENTGELFF
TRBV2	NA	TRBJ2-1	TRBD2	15	TGTGCCAGCAGTGGAACTAGCGGGAGGGTGGATGAGCAGTTCTTC	CASSGTSGRVDEQFF
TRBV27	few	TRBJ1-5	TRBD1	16	TGTGCCAGCAGACGGGACAGTGGGTCGGGCAATCAGCCCCAGCATTTT	CASRRDSGSGNQPQHF
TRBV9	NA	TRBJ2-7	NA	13	TGTGCCAGCAGCGTCGGGGGTTGGTACGAGCAGTACTTC	CASSVGGWYEQYF
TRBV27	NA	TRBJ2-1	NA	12	TGTGCCAGCAGTTTGGGGCCGAATGAGCAGTTCTTC	CASSLGPNEQFF
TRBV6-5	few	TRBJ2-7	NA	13	TGTGCCAGCAGTTACGGCACCTCCTACGAGCAGTACTTC	CASSYGTSYEQYF
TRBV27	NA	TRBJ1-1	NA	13	TGTGCCAGCAGTGCGACCCCCCTGGGGGAAGCTTTCTTT	CASSATPLGEAFF
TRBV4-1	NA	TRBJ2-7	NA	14	TGCGCCAGCAGCCGGGATGGCAACTCCTACGAGCAGTACTTC	CASSRDGNSYEQYF
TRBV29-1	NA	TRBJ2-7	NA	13	TGCAGCGTTGAGTGGGCCGAACCCTACGAGCAGTACTTC	CSVEWAEPYEQYF
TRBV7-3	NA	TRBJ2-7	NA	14	TGTGCCAGCAGCCCCAGACGGGGGACCTACGAGCAGTACTTC	CASSPRRGTYEQYF
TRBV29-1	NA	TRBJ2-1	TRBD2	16	TGCAGCGTTGTCGAAGTGGGAGGGCCCAACTACAATGAGCAGTTCTTC	CSVVEVGGPNYNEQFF
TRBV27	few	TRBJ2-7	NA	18	TGTGCCAGCAGAATCGGACTTACGCAGTCGGGGAAATCCTACGAGCAGTACTTC	CASRIGLTQSGKSYEQYF
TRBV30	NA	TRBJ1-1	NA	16	TGTGCCTGGAGGTTTTTCCCCCGTAGAGGGAACACTGAAGCTTTCTTT	CAWRFFPRRGNTEAFF
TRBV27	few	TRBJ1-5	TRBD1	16	TGTGCCAGCAGCTATTCCGGGACAGGGAACAATCAGCCCCAGCATTTT	CASSYSGTGNNQPQHF
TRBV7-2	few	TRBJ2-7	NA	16	TGTGCCAGCAGCTTAACGCCCAGCGGCTTCTCCTACGAGCAGTACTTC	CASSLTPSGFSYEQYF
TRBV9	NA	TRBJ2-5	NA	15	TGTGCCAGCAGCGTAGGGGGTACCTACCGGGAGACCCAGTACTTC	CASSVGGTYRETQYF
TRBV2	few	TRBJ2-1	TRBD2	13	TGTGCCAGCAGTACTAGCGCCAGTAATGAGCAGTTCTTC	CASSTSASNEQFF
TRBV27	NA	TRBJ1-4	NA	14	TGTGCCAGCCGACACCGAACAACTAATGAAAAACTGTTTTTT	CASRHRTTNEKLFF
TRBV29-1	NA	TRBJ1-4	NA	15	TGCAGCGTTGAAGACCCGGGACGGGTAAATGAAAAACTGTTTTTT	CSVEDPGRVNEKLFF
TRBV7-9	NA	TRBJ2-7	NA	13	TGTGCCAGCAGCTTAGTGGTGTCCGGCGAGCAGTACTTC	CASSLVVSGEQYF
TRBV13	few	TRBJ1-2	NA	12	TGTGCCAGCAGCTTAGGAGCGTATGGCTACACCTTC	CASSLGAYGYTF
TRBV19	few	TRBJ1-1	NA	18	TGTGCCAGGGAAAATCCGGGACCCACCCTCTCGGCAAACACTGAAGCTTTCTTT	CARENPGPTLSANTEAFF
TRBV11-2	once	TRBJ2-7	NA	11	TGTGCCAGCAGCTCAATCTACGAGCAGTACTTC	CASSSIYEQYF